This T cell receptor (beta chain) was sequenced in a study of blood T cell repertoires in COVID-19. Study at large: PBMCs, B-cell-depleted T cells, or T cells were the source of the cDNA or gDNA that made up the material.

The germline V gene has CDR1 SGDLS and CDR2 YYNGEE. This CDR3 has 13 amino acids. V shed 0 bases, J shed 6 bases, and the junction held 3 bases outside the gene matches. Original processing notes: Estimates of nucleated cell counts were drawn from the amplification of reference gene primers. Sequenced by immunoSEQ multiplex PCR; TCRdb stores in-frame clones only, minus some. V and J calls and clone size are those listed in that table; D and trimming were worked out from the DNA. The sample has approximately 56,000 clones, about 81% seen once. The J gene is TRBJ2-7, the V gene TRBV9; 7 positions agree with TRBD2. This TCR came from an elderly woman with COVID-19, enrolled during active disease. The sample was peripheral blood. The CDR3 nucleotides are TGTGCCAGCAGCGTAGTGGGAGGGACCGAGCAGTACTTC. Translation: CASSVVGGTEQYF.